This T cell receptor beta chain originates from a study of human CD8 memory T cell subsets. Study results and limitations: The study found similarly high diversity in stem-like memory and precursor exhausted T cells, unlike effector memory cells.

In the case of this clonotype: The antigen remains undetermined.

The CDR3 consists of 15 residues. From germline, CDR1 is LGHDT and CDR2 YNNKEL (reference sequence). It was UMI-labeled 5' RACE by which the TCR beta libraries were made. TCRdb reprocessed the 5' RACE reads and stores each CDR3 protein as one record, lacking DNA. Recorded for this sample: roughly 12,000 distinct CDR3 sequences. The TCR originated in a human donor in good health. Input material: CD8+ T cells from PBMCs. The genes are TRBV3-1 and TRBJ2-1; the D call from TCRdb, TRBD2, cannot be confirmed without DNA. The CDR3 region is CASSPRGTSYNEQFF.